The 2 T cell receptor beta chains reported below all come from one sample, sequenced in a study of Graves' ophthalmopathy and Graves' hyperthyroidism. Amplification of TCR beta CDR3 regions used RNA transcripts. Investigators did first-round RT-PCR with HTBI primers, then second-round multiplex PCR. TCRdb used MiXCR to reprocess the multiplex PCR reads, holding one entry per CDR3 protein. The data hold some 750,000 distinct CDR3 sequences, with 40% observed a single time. The sample comprised peripheral blood. Receptors originate from an adult man with Graves' ophthalmopathy.

The chain uses TRBV19 and TRBJ1-5, with D uncertain. Germline CDR1 reads LNHDA; CDR2 reads SQIVND (reference sequence). The V and J ends lost 5 bases and 7 bases respectively, with 9 bases between them. There are 12 residues in the CDR3. CDR3 sequence: CASSGRMQPQHF. CDR3 nucleotide sequence: TGTGCCAGTAGTGGGCGGATGCAGCCCCAGCATTTT.

This clonotype showed up many times. The J gene is TRBJ2-5, the V gene TRBV7-6; no clear D gene. Trimming left V 5 bases short and J 2 bases short, with 6 bases between. The CDR3 has 12 amino acids. In germline, CDR1 is SGHVS, CDR2 FNYEAQ. The CDR3 sequence: CASSPLQETQYF. The CDR3 DNA reads TGTGCCAGCAGCCCCTTACAAGAGACCCAGTACTTC. The complete variable domain, with remaining parts taken from reference TRBV7-6 and TRBJ2-5, reads GAGVSQSPRYKVTKRGQDVALRCDPISGHVSLYWYRQALGQGPEFLTYFNYEAQQDKSGLPNDRFSAERPEGSISTLTIQRTEQRDSAMYRCASSPLQETQYFGPGTRLLVL.